These 26 T cell receptor beta chains were sequenced from one sample in a study of radiotherapy plus CTLA-4 blockade in lung cancer. TCRdb's copy holds only in-frame clones and misses some; the assay was immunoSEQ multiplex PCR. This table holds 85,000 to 90,000 clones, 55% to 75% found once. Sequences were derived from peripheral blood, sampled from a patient treated with radiotherapy plus ipilimumab. Source of these receptors: a human donor with non-small cell lung cancer that progressed on radiotherapy plus ipilimumab.

The chain couples TRBV11-2 to TRBJ1-6; D gene ambiguous. Germline CDR1 and CDR2: SGHAT and FQNNGV. Trimming left V 0 bases short and J 6 bases short, with 3 bases between. This CDR3 is 13 amino acids long. CDR3 protein: CASSLDINSPLHF. The CDR3 region has the DNA TGTGCCAGCAGCTTAGATATTAATTCACCCCTCCACTTT.

J is TRBJ2-1 and V is TRBV11-3, with 12 bases fitting TRBD2. From germline, CDR1 is SGHNT and CDR2 YENEEA. Germline trimming cut 5 bases from V and 5 bases from J; bases unmatched to any gene: 4. This CDR3 is built from 15 residues. CDR3 protein: CASSLTSGSHNEQFF. The CDR3 nucleotides read TGTGCCAGCAGCCTGACTAGCGGGAGCCACAATGAGCAGTTCTTC.

This clone was detected a few times. The chain carries TRBV4-1 and TRBJ2-3; D remains ambiguous. V lost 1 base and J 14 bases, leaving 13 bases between the germline ends. Germline assignment: CDR1 MGHRA and CDR2 YSYEKL. The CDR3 length is 12 residues. Here the CDR3 DNA reads TGCGCCAGCAGCCAAGCGGGCCCTGACGGGTATTTT. It is translated as CASSQAGPDGYF.

This rearrangement joins TRBV7-9 to TRBJ2-2; 10 bases agree with TRBD2. The CDR3 sequence is 17 residues long. The V segment lost 0 bases and the J segment 4 bases; nucleotides outside the gene matches: 5. The germline V gene has CDR1 SEHNR and CDR2 FQNEAQ (reference sequence). For the CDR3, the DNA is TGTGCCAGCAGCTTAGCTCGAGGGACTAGCGTCACCGGGGAGCTGTTTTTT. Translated: CASSLARGTSVTGELFF.

V and J are TRBV19 and TRBJ1-1; a weak D match, TRBD1 (6 bases). CDR3 length: 15 amino acids. Germline CDR1 is LNHDA and CDR2 is SQIVND (reference sequence). V was shortened by 5 bases and J by 3 bases, with 16 bases between the two germline ends. Here the CDR3 reads CASSAYREVYTEAFF. The CDR3 bases are TGTGCCAGTAGTGCCTACAGGGAGGTGTACACTGAAGCTTTCTTT.

This chain uses TRBV27 with TRBJ1-2; possibly TRBD1 for D (6 bases). CDR3 length: 15 residues. The germline gives CDR1 MNHEY, CDR2 SMNVEV (reference sequence). Trimming removed 5 bases at V and 1 base at J, with 14 bases between. Here the CDR3 DNA reads TGTGCCAGCAGTCCCAACAGGGCGGGTAACTATGGCTACACCTTC. Residues: CASSPNRAGNYGYTF.

The chain uses TRBV5-1 and TRBJ1-2, with D tentatively TRBD1 (5 bases). There are 17 residues in the CDR3. Germline lookup yields CDR1 SGHRS and CDR2 YFSETQ. The V and J ends lost 4 bases and 8 bases respectively, with 27 bases between them. This CDR3 reads CASSPSPQGLSEGGYTF. For the CDR3, the DNA is TGCGCCAGCAGCCCGAGCCCTCAAGGACTCTCGGAGGGGGGCTACACCTTC.

Comments on this clone: The junction departs from germline at one end; a sequencing error may be responsible. The genes are TRBV6-5 and TRBJ2-1, with unresolved D. From germline, CDR1 is MNHEY and CDR2 SVGAGI. The CDR3 spans 13 residues. CDR3 DNA: TGTGCCAGCAGTCCGGGCTCCCACAATGAGCAGTTCTTC. It codes for CASSPGSHNEQFF.

The chain couples TRBV2 to TRBJ2-7, with 8 bases identical to TRBD2. The CDR3 is 15 amino acids. Losses at the gene ends were 8 bases for V and 3 bases for J; bases not matched to a gene: 12. Per the germline V gene, CDR1 is SNHLY and CDR2 is FYNNEI. The CDR3, as DNA: TGTGCCAGCCGAAAGAGCGGGAGTCAAGTCTACGAGCAGTACTTC. Translated: CASRKSGSQVYEQYF.

The rearrangement links TRBV28 to TRBJ1-4; D is unresolved. V lost 2 bases and J lost 8, with 3 bases in between. The CDR3 has 11 amino acids. CDR1 MDHEN and CDR2 SYDVKM come from the germline V gene. The CDR3 coding sequence is TGTGCCAGCAGTTTAAGCGAAAAACTGTTTTTT. This translates into CASSLSEKLFF.

The chain employs TRBV11-3 and TRBJ2-7; D remains unclear. Per the germline V gene, CDR1 is SGHNT and CDR2 is YENEEA. With 5 bases removed from V and 5 bases from J, the gap between germline ends came to 10 bases. The CDR3 contains 12 residues. This CDR3 is CASSPLRDEQYF. Written as DNA, the CDR3 is TGTGCCAGCAGCCCCCTTAGGGACGAGCAGTACTTC.

Regarding this clone: This sample also contains other DNA sequences that code for the same CDR3. This rearrangement joins TRBV7-9 to TRBJ1-5; D gene unclear. The CDR3 length is 13 residues. Trimming cost V 4 bases and J 6 bases, with 10 bases left between them. Germline V CDR1 and CDR2: SEHNR, FQNEAQ (reference sequence). In DNA form, the CDR3 reads TGTGCCAGCAGCTCTGGGTCGGGTCAGCCCCAGCATTTT. The encoded protein is CASSSGSGQPQHF.

CDR3 sequence (DNA): TGTGCCAGCAGCTCTTATTGGGACCGGGATGGGTATGGCTACACCTTC. Its translation is CASSSYWDRDGYGYTF. The chain combines TRBV7-8 with TRBJ1-2, with TRBD1 as a possible D gene (5 bases). Per germline, CDR1 SGHVS and CDR2 FQNEAQ. Trimming stripped 4 bases from V and 5 bases from J, with 20 bases between. This CDR3 is built from 16 residues.

The chain uses TRBV6-5 and TRBJ2-2; D gene ambiguous. The V end lost 7 bases, the J end lost 0 bases, and 9 bases lay between the germline ends. This CDR3 has 14 amino acids. The germline gives CDR1 MNHEY, CDR2 SVGAGI. CDR3 bases: TGTGCCAGCAAAGGGCCGGCGAACACCGGGGAGCTGTTTTTT. It encodes CASKGPANTGELFF.

This rearrangement joins TRBV15 to TRBJ2-2; D is perhaps TRBD1 (6 bases). Between the trimmed V and J ends, which lost 0 bases and 6 bases, there was a span of 11 bases. The CDR3 length is 15 residues. Germline V gene lookup returns CDR1 LNHNV and CDR2 YYDKDF (reference sequence). The CDR3: CATSRDRGGAGELFF. The CDR3 region has the DNA TGTGCCACCAGCAGAGACAGGGGCGGCGCCGGGGAGCTGTTTTTT.

A few counts support this clone. The chain uses TRBV28 and TRBJ2-7, with TRBD1 matching over 7 bases. V shed 2 bases and J 0 bases; nucleotides not matched to a gene: 4. The V gene's germline CDR1 is MDHEN and CDR2 SYDVKM. The CDR3 length is 15 residues. The CDR3 region has the DNA TGTGCCAGCAGTTTAGCCGGGACAGCCTCCTACGAGCAGTACTTC. It encodes CASSLAGTASYEQYF.

The chain is built from TRBV15 and TRBJ2-1; 8 bases are shared with TRBD2. The germline CDR1 and CDR2 sequences are LNHNV and YYDKDF (reference sequence). The CDR3 totals 14 residues. The ends lost 5 bases at V and 6 bases at J; junction bases unmatched: 6. CDR3 nucleotides: TGTGCCACCAGCCGGGGGGGGACCTCCAATGAGCAGTTCTTC. Its translation is CATSRGGTSNEQFF.

This chain links TRBV27 with TRBJ2-7, with D perhaps matching TRBD2 (6 bases). The germline V and J ends were trimmed by 3 bases and 3 bases, with 9 bases remaining between them. Germline V CDR1 and CDR2: MNHEY, SMNVEV (reference sequence). CDR3 size: 13 residues. CDR3 residues: CASSFTGGYEQYF. Written as DNA, the CDR3 is TGTGCCAGCAGTTTTACCGGGGGCTACGAGCAGTACTTC.

This chain uses TRBV7-2 with TRBJ2-7, with 8 bases that match TRBD2. V lost 2 bases to trimming and J lost 4 bases; unmatched junction nucleotides: 4. The germline gives CDR1 SGHTA, CDR2 FQGNSA. This CDR3 is built from 14 residues. CDR3 sequence (DNA): TGTGCCAGCAGCTTACTAGCGGGCGGATACGAGCAGTACTTC. Translated, it gives CASSLLAGGYEQYF.

The V and J genes are TRBV6-6 and TRBJ1-5; D gene uncertain. There are 16 residues in the CDR3. Germline assignment: CDR1 MNHNY and CDR2 SVGAGI (reference sequence). V was trimmed by 5 bases and J by 0 bases, leaving 14 bases between them. The DNA of the CDR3 is TGTGCCAGCAGTCTGACCGGAAGCTATAGCAATCAGCCCCAGCATTTT. Translated: CASSLTGSYSNQPQHF.

This chain connects TRBV7-8 to TRBJ1-5, with unresolved D. CDR1 and CDR2 (germline): SGHVS, FQNEAQ. V shed 1 base and J shed 7 bases, with 8 bases lying between them. The CDR3 covers 13 residues. Here the CDR3 reads CASSLGQVQPQHF. In DNA, the CDR3 is TGTGCCAGCAGCTTAGGTCAGGTACAGCCCCAGCATTTT. The full variable domain, with the rest looked up from reference TRBV7-8 and TRBJ1-5, is GAGVSQSPRYKVAKRGQDVALRCDPISGHVSLFWYQQALGQGPEFLTYFQNEAQLDKSGLPSDRFFAERPEGSVSTLKIQRTQQEDSAVYLCASSLGQVQPQHFGDGTRLSIL.

This clone was seen a handful of times. The chain uses TRBV6-6 and TRBJ2-7; perhaps TRBD2 as D (6 bases). Germline V gene sequence: CDR1 MNHNY, CDR2 SVGAGI (reference sequence). CDR3 size: 16 residues. Trimming cost V 5 bases and J 2 bases, with 19 bases left between them. The CDR3 DNA reads as TGTGCCAGCAGTCCATTAGAAGAGGGACTCACCTACGAGCAGTACTTC. Its translation: CASSPLEEGLTYEQYF.

The chain has TRBV19 and TRBJ1-5; D gene uncertain. This CDR3 has 15 amino acids. Trimming removed 3 bases from V and 4 bases from J, with 13 bases in between. Looked up from germline, CDR1 is LNHDA and CDR2 is SQIVND (reference sequence). CDR3 region: CASSILGPVNQPQHF. In DNA, the CDR3 is TGTGCCAGTAGTATCTTAGGGCCAGTGAATCAGCCCCAGCATTTT.

The chain couples TRBV27 to TRBJ1-1, with 8 bases lining up with TRBD1. Germline lookup yields CDR1 MNHEY and CDR2 SMNVEV (reference sequence). CDR3 length equals 15 residues. With V trimmed by 2 bases and J by 6 bases, 8 bases remained unmatched. CDR3 nucleotides: TGTGCCAGCAGTTTAAGGGCAGGGGGCTTGGCTGAAGCTTTCTTT. Translation gives CASSLRAGGLAEAFF.

The J gene is TRBJ2-1, the V gene TRBV5-4, with TRBD2 matching over 13 bases. Trimming removed 4 bases from V and 7 bases from J; junction bases left unmatched: 8. The CDR3 runs to 16 residues. Germline values: CDR1 SGHNT, CDR2 YYREEE (reference sequence). The CDR3 reads CASSQTSGGRGNEQFF. The CDR3 DNA reads TGTGCCAGCAGCCAGACTAGCGGGGGGAGGGGGAATGAGCAGTTCTTC.

The chain is built from TRBV4-2 and TRBJ2-3; no firm D call. V gave up 2 bases and J gave up 7 bases, with 4 bases separating them. This CDR3 contains 11 residues. Germline CDR1 and CDR2: LGHNA and YNFKEQ. CDR3 sequence: CASSQMYTQYF. The CDR3, as DNA: TGTGCCAGCAGCCAAATGTATACGCAGTATTTT.